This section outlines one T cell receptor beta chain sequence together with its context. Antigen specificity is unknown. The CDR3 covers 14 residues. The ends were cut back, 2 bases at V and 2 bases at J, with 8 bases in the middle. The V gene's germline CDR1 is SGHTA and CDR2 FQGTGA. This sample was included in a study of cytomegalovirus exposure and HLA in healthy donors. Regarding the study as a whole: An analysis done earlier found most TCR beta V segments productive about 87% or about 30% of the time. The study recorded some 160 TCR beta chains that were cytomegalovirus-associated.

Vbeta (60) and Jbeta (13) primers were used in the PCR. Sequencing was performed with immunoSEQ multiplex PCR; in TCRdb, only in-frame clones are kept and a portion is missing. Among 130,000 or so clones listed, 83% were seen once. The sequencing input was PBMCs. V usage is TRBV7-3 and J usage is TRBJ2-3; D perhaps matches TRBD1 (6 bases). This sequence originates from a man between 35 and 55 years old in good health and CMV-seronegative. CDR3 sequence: CASSLQGPTDTQYF. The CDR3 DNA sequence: TGTGCCAGCAGCTTACAGGGGCCCACAGATACGCAGTATTTT. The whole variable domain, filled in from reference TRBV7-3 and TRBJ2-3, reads GAGVSQTPSNKVTEKGKYVELRCDPISGHTALYWYRQSLGQGPEFLIYFQGTGAADDSGLPNDRFFAVRPEGSVSTLKIQRTERGDSAVYLCASSLQGPTDTQYFGPGTRLTVL.